The 30 T cell receptor beta chains below were found in one sample sequenced in a study of T-cell reconstitution after alpha-beta-depleted transplantation in children. Construction of the TCRbeta library involved unique molecular identifiers. TCRdb independently ran MiXCR on the PCR reads; one entry per CDR3 protein. Here the sample spans 200,000 to 250,000 distinct CDR3 sequences, roughly 8.2% being singletons. The sample was PBMCs, mostly from graft donor cells, taken 180 days after TCRalphabeta/CD19-depleted stem cell transplant. The source of these receptors is a male patient under 18 who had a stem cell transplant for acute lymphoblastic leukemia, so the T cells may come from the graft donor.

This clonotype was counted ten times or more. The CDR3 spells CASRPTGTYGYTF. The CDR3 DNA is TGTGCCAGCAGACCGACAGGGACCTATGGCTACACCTTC. The V call is TRBV3-1, the J call TRBJ1-2; 7 bases map to TRBD1. Germline V lookup: CDR1 LGHDT, CDR2 YNNKEL (reference sequence). The J segment lost 4 bases and the V segment lost 6 bases, leaving 5 bases of the junction unmatched. This CDR3 contains 13 residues.

To note about this clonotype: The germline gene is not matched at one end of the junction; a read error may be the cause. The V gene is TRBV20-1, the J gene TRBJ2-7, with 10 bases that match TRBD1. Germline V gene sequence: CDR1 DFQATT, CDR2 SNEGSKA (reference sequence). The CDR3 length is 14 residues. The CDR3 DNA is TGCTGTGCTTTTGGGACAGGGGTCACCTACGAGCAGTACTTC. Translation: CCAFGTGVTYEQYF.

Ten or more counts support this clonotype. V is TRBV5-1 and J is TRBJ2-3, with TRBD1 matching 11 bases. The germline CDR1 and CDR2 sequences are SGHRS and YFSETQ. V was pared by 1 base and J by 6 bases, with 4 bases of the junction left unmatched. This CDR3 region has 15 residues. The DNA of the CDR3 is TGCGCCAGCAGCTTGAGGACAGGGGGCATGGATACGCAGTATTTT. Translated, it gives CASSLRTGGMDTQYF.

With respect to this clonotype: A much more abundant neighbour one base away suggests this may be a read error. V gene TRBV6-1 combines with J gene TRBJ2-7; TRBD1 matches at 9 bases. This CDR3 has 17 amino acids. CDR1 MNHNS and CDR2 SASEGT come from the germline V gene. CDR3 residues: CASSPQLGTGYSCEQYF. The CDR3 DNA is TGTGCCAGCAGCCCCCAATTAGGGACAGGGTATTCCTGCGAGCAGTACTTC.

This clonotype was recorded at least ten times. The genes are TRBV5-6 and TRBJ1-6; D remains ambiguous. V lost 4 bases and J 7 bases, leaving 12 bases between the germline ends. This CDR3 has 14 amino acids. Germline-derived CDR1 and CDR2 are SGHDT and YYEEEE. Here the CDR3 DNA reads TGTGCCAGCAGCACGGACGGAAGGAATTCACCCCTCCACTTT. Protein: CASSTDGRNSPLHF.

This clonotype was counted at least ten times. This rearrangement joins TRBV29-1 to TRBJ1-1, with D tentatively TRBD1 (5 bases). V was clipped by 2 bases and J by 5 bases, with 18 bases between them. The CDR3 has 15 amino acids. Germline V gene sequence: CDR1 SQVTM, CDR2 ANQGSEA. DNA of the CDR3: TGCAGCGTTGAACCGGGGCACGTCAGAAGGACTGAAGCTTTCTTT. This gives the protein CSVEPGHVRRTEAFF.

This chain connects TRBV6-2 or TRBV6-3 to TRBJ1-1, with a tentative D call TRBD1 (6 bases). The length of the CDR3 is 17 residues. The V gene's germline CDR1 is MNHEY and CDR2 SVGEGT. V lost 6 bases and J 1 base, leaving 21 bases between the germline ends. CDR3 nucleotide sequence: TGTGCCAGCAGCCAGGCGAGGGGGGCGAAGCCGAACACTGAAGCTTTCTTT. It codes for CASSQARGAKPNTEAFF.

The chain joins TRBV5-5 to TRBJ1-2; 8 positions agree with TRBD1. CDR1 and CDR2 from the germline V gene are SGHKS and YYEKEE (reference sequence). After removal of 2 bases from V and 8 bases from J, the junction contained 8 bases not matched to a gene. CDR3 size: 14 residues. This CDR3 reads CASSFLTGAYGYTF. CDR3 DNA sequence: TGTGCCAGCAGCTTCCTGACAGGGGCTTACGGCTACACCTTC. The full variable domain, in which reference TRBV5-5 and TRBJ1-2 provide the parts outside the CDR3, is DAGVTQSPTHLIKTRGQQVTLRCSPISGHKSVSWYQQVLGQGPQFIFQYYEKEERGRGNFPDRFSARQFPNYSSELNVNALLLGDSALYLCASSFLTGAYGYTFGSGTRLTVV.

The table lists this clonotype with many counts. This sequence joins TRBV7-3 and TRBJ2-1; D could derive from TRBD1 or TRBD2 (6 bases each). Per the germline V gene, CDR1 is SGHTA and CDR2 is FQGTGA. The ends were cut back, 3 bases at V and 5 bases at J, with 11 bases in the middle. This CDR3 has 14 residues. Here the CDR3 reads CASSFDRGDNEQFF. CDR3 sequence (DNA): TGTGCCAGCAGCTTCGATAGGGGGGACAATGAGCAGTTCTTC.

The DNA of the CDR3 is TGCGCCAGCAGCAACATAGCAGATACGCAGTATTTT. It yields the protein CASSNIADTQYF. This chain uses TRBV4-1 with TRBJ2-3; D remains unclear. In germline, CDR1 is MGHRA, CDR2 YSYEKL. Deletions cut 5 bases from V and 4 bases from J, with 7 bases between. There are 12 residues in the CDR3.

This clonotype was seen at least ten times. The chain recombines TRBV20-1 with TRBJ2-7; 7 nucleotides line up with TRBD1. Losses at the gene ends were 0 bases for V and 1 base for J; bases not matched to a gene: 6. This CDR3 region has 15 residues. From germline, CDR1 is DFQATT and CDR2 SNEGSKA (reference sequence). CDR3 sequence (DNA): TGCAGTGCTAGAGATCGGCCGGGACAGTCCTACGAGCAGTACTTC. Amino acid sequence: CSARDRPGQSYEQYF.

At least ten counts were recorded for this clonotype. The chain uses TRBV29-1 and TRBJ2-1, with 8 positions matching TRBD2. The V gene end was trimmed by 6 bases and the J gene end by 9 bases; junction bases not matched to a gene: 10. The CDR3 consists of 13 residues. Germline V gene data show CDR1 as SQVTM and CDR2 as ANQGSEA. Here the CDR3 reads CSVAGERHGEQFF. The CDR3 region has the DNA TGCAGCGTAGCGGGAGAGAGGCATGGTGAGCAGTTCTTC.

This clonotype showed up many times. This chain joins TRBV4-2 and TRBJ2-7; 12 nucleotides agree with TRBD1. The CDR3 is 16 amino acids. V trimming: 0 bases; J trimming: 3 bases; junction bases outside the gene matches: 3. Germline CDR1 LGHNA, CDR2 YNFKEQ. The CDR3 spells CASSQDGTGGGYEQYF. The CDR3 nucleotides are TGTGCCAGCAGCCAAGATGGGACAGGGGGCGGCTACGAGCAGTACTTC.

This clonotype appeared many times. The rearrangement links TRBV20-1 to TRBJ2-7, with 8 bases aligning to TRBD1. This CDR3 is 11 amino acids long. V was clipped by 5 bases and J by 7 bases; unmatched bases: 4. The germline CDR1 and CDR2 sequences are DFQATT and SNEGSKA (reference sequence). The CDR3: CSAPRTGEQYF. CDR3 nucleotide sequence: TGCAGTGCTCCCCGGACAGGGGAGCAGTACTTC.

This clonotype was observed a handful of times. V gene TRBV18 combines with J gene TRBJ1-2; the D gene is possibly TRBD1 (6 bases). Germline CDR1 and CDR2: KGHSH and LQKENI. The CDR3 consists of 16 residues. Trimming removed 5 bases at V and 0 bases at J, with 16 bases between. CDR3 nucleotide sequence: TGTGCCAGCTCAGAGGCGGGGGGCCCCGCTAACTATGGCTACACCTTC. Translating it yields CASSEAGGPANYGYTF.

This clonotype was found many times. The chain joins TRBV28 to TRBJ1-1; D may be TRBD1 (5 bases). Germline V gene sequence: CDR1 MDHEN, CDR2 SYDVKM. Trimming took 3 bases from V and 11 from J, leaving 16 bases between them. This CDR3 is built from 13 residues. The CDR3 region has the DNA TGTGCCAGCAGTTTGGGGCAGCACATGAAGGCTTTCTTT. It encodes CASSLGQHMKAFF.

In this sample, this clonotype turned up many times. The chain employs TRBV5-1 and TRBJ2-7; tentatively, D is TRBD2 (6 bases). The CDR3 is 18 residues long. V shed 2 bases and J shed 3 bases, with 24 bases lying between them. In germline, CDR1 is SGHRS, CDR2 YFSETQ. The DNA for the CDR3 is TGCGCCAGCAGCTTATCCGGAGGGGCCAGACAGTCTCTCTACGAGCAGTACTTC. Translation gives CASSLSGGARQSLYEQYF.

This clonotype was observed many times. This chain links TRBV10-3 with TRBJ2-3; TRBD1 agrees at 9 bases. V trimming: 3 bases; J trimming: 6 bases; junction bases outside the gene matches: 7. The germline gives CDR1 ENHRY, CDR2 SYGVKD. The CDR3 consists of 15 residues. The CDR3 coding sequence is TGTGCCATCAGTGAAACAGGGGGCGAGAGTGATACGCAGTATTTT. It translates to CAISETGGESDTQYF.

This clonotype was detected many times. This chain joins TRBV12-3 or TRBV12-4 and TRBJ2-7, with D possibly matching TRBD2 (6 bases). The CDR3 sequence is 15 residues long. Deletions cut 6 bases from V and 0 bases from J, with 15 bases between. The CDR3 sequence: CASSLSGPSSYEQYF. CDR3 nucleotide sequence: TGTGCCAGCAGCCTAAGCGGGCCCAGCTCCTACGAGCAGTACTTC.

The V and J genes are TRBV20-1 and TRBJ2-7, with D tentatively TRBD2 (7 bases). Trimming removed 3 bases from V and 2 bases from J, with 11 bases in between. Per germline, CDR1 DFQATT and CDR2 SNEGSKA (reference sequence). The CDR3 runs to 13 residues. CDR3 protein: CSARRGGPYEQYF. The CDR3, as DNA: TGCAGTGCTAGGAGGGGGGGACCCTACGAGCAGTACTTC.

This clonotype was detected many times. The chain combines TRBV6-2 or TRBV6-3 with TRBJ2-3; D is undetermined. V was trimmed by 2 bases and J by 9 bases, leaving 9 bases between them. The CDR3 contains 12 residues. Germline loops: CDR1 MNHEY, CDR2 SVGEGT. CDR3: CASSYTSPTQYF. The CDR3 nucleotides are TGTGCCAGCAGTTACACAAGTCCGACGCAGTATTTT.

For the CDR3, the DNA is TGTGCCAGCAGTTCATCTAGCGGGGGACGTTCTAATGAGCAGTTCTTC. This translates into CASSSSSGGRSNEQFF. The chain uses TRBV12-3 or TRBV12-4 and TRBJ2-1, with 10 bases identical to TRBD2. V dropped 4 bases and J dropped 7; count of bases not matched to a gene: 10. The CDR3 length is 16 residues.

The sample holds many counts of this clonotype. The gene calls are TRBV7-3 and TRBJ2-1; 8 bases are shared with TRBD2. The germline gives CDR1 SGHTA, CDR2 FQGTGA. CDR3 length: 18 residues. With V trimmed by 1 base and J by 2 bases, 10 bases remained unmatched. Here the CDR3 reads CASSLRPPVAGPYNEQFF. Here the CDR3 DNA reads TGTGCCAGCAGCTTAAGGCCCCCGGTAGCGGGACCCTACAATGAGCAGTTCTTC.

J is TRBJ2-3 and V is TRBV7-3; D remains unclear. The CDR3 is 14 amino acids. With 1 base removed from V and 0 bases from J, the gap between germline ends came to 5 bases. Germline CDR1 and CDR2: SGHTA and FQGTGA. This CDR3 reads CASSLSASTDTQYF. The CDR3 DNA reads TGTGCCAGCAGCTTAAGTGCTAGCACAGATACGCAGTATTTT.

For this clonotype: A read error is possible here, since a much larger clone lies one base away. The gene calls are TRBV5-1 and TRBJ2-3; D tentatively reads TRBD1 or TRBD2 (5 bases each). Germline loops: CDR1 SGHRS, CDR2 YFSETQ. The CDR3 is made up of 16 amino acids. DNA for the CDR3: TGCGCCAGCAGCTTGGCCGGGGCAGGGAGCACAGATACGCACTATTTT. Protein product: CASSLAGAGSTDTHYF.

This clonotype was observed many times. The chain couples TRBV5-5 to TRBJ2-3, with D tentatively TRBD2 (6 bases). The germline V gene has CDR1 SGHKS and CDR2 YYEKEE (reference sequence). Trimming took 0 bases from V and 0 from J, leaving 17 bases between them. This CDR3 spans 18 amino acids. The CDR3 reads CASSLGPPDYSSTDTQYF. CDR3 nucleotides: TGTGCCAGCAGCTTGGGCCCCCCGGACTACTCTAGCACAGATACGCAGTATTTT.

At least ten counts were recorded for this clonotype. The chain carries TRBV6-5 and TRBJ2-5, with D possibly being TRBD1 or TRBD2 (6 bases each). The germline gives CDR1 MNHEY, CDR2 SVGAGI. This CDR3 has 15 residues. The V end lost 0 bases, the J end lost 1 base, and 9 bases lay between the germline ends. CDR3 residues: CASSYSRGAQETQYF. The DNA for the CDR3 is TGTGCCAGCAGTTACTCGAGGGGGGCCCAAGAGACCCAGTACTTC.

This clonotype was seen repeatedly, ten times or more. V and J are TRBV20-1 and TRBJ1-1, with D perhaps TRBD1 (6 bases). V gave up 4 bases and J gave up 10 bases, with 10 bases separating them. CDR1 DFQATT and CDR2 SNEGSKA come from the germline V gene (reference sequence). The CDR3 is 10 amino acids. CDR3 DNA sequence: TGCAGTGCTACACAGGGTCTAGCTTTCTTT. As protein: CSATQGLAFF.

This clonotype has at least ten counts. The chain couples TRBV28 to TRBJ2-5, with TRBD2 matching over 9 bases. The CDR3 sequence is 15 residues long. With 5 bases clipped from V and 1 base from J, the junction kept 5 bases outside the gene matches. Germline assignment: CDR1 MDHEN and CDR2 SYDVKM. The CDR3 DNA sequence: TGTGCCAGCAGTCTAGCGGGGAGCTTCCAAGAGACCCAGTACTTC. Its protein product is CASSLAGSFQETQYF.

This clonotype was seen repeatedly, ten times or more. The chain combines TRBV7-2 with TRBJ2-1; D possibly corresponds to TRBD1 (6 bases). Trimming cost V 7 bases and J 0 bases, with 13 bases left between them. CDR1 and CDR2 (germline): SGHTA, FQGNSA. The CDR3 has 15 amino acids. The CDR3 coding sequence is TGTGCCAGCACCTTTAGGGGGAGCTCCTACAATGAGCAGTTCTTC. It is translated as CASTFRGSSYNEQFF. Variable domain in full (rest from reference TRBV7-2 and TRBJ2-1): GAGVSQSPSNKVTEKGKDVELRCDPISGHTALYWYRQSLGQGLEFLIYFQGNSAPDKSGLPSDRFSAERTGGSVSTLTIQRTQQEDSAVYLCASTFRGSSYNEQFFGPGTRLTVL.